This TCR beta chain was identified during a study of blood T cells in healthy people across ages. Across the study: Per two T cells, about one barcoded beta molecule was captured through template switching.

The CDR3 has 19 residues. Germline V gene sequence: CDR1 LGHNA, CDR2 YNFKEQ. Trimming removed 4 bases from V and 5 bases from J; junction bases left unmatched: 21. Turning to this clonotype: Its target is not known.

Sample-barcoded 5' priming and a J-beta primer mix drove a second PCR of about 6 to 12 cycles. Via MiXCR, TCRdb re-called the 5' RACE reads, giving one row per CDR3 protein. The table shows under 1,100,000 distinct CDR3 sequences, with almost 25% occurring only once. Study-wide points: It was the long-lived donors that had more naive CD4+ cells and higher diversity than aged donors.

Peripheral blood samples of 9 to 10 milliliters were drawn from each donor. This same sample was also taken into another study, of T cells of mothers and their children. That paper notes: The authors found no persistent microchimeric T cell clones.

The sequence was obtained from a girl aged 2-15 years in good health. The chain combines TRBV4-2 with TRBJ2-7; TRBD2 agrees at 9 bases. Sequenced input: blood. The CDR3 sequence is CASSPRRGLAGFRGDEQYF. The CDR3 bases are TGTGCCAGCAGCCCACGGAGGGGGCTAGCGGGGTTCAGAGGCGACGAGCAGTACTTC.